The clone carrying this T cell receptor beta chain turned up a few times. According to the study, genomic DNA was the template for TCR beta VDJ and CDR3 profiling. TCRdb reprocessed the reads with MiXCR, giving one entry per CDR3 protein. Of tens of thousands of distinct CDR3 sequences in the sample, 65% to 80% were seen once. The record originates from a study of CD8+CD57+ T cells in acquired aplastic anemia. This CDR3 contains 16 residues. Germline V lookup: CDR1 LNHDA, CDR2 SQIVND (reference sequence). Between the trimmed V and J ends, which lost 4 bases and 4 bases, there was a span of 19 bases. The material sequenced was sorted CD4+, CD8+, or CD8+CD57+ T cells (not recorded which) from PBMCs. The TCR comes from a human donor in good health, serving as a control. The chain couples TRBV19 to TRBJ1-2; D is uncertain. The CDR3 nucleotides read TGTGCCAGTAGTACCTACGGTGGCCAGACCTCCTATGGCTACACCTTC. As protein: CASSTYGGQTSYGYTF.